This TCR beta chain emerged from a study of follicular helper T cells after annual influenza vaccination. Whole-study results and caveats: ICOS+CD38+ cTfh clonality change tracked circulating plasmablast frequency change. The much larger non-cTfh compartments may have been undersampled.

Indicated time point: 2015-2016 season, 7 days after influenza vaccination. Trimming at V came to 3 bases and at J to 8 bases, leaving 11 bases not matched to a gene. Germline V gene data show CDR1 as SGHDT and CDR2 as YYEEEE. This CDR3 spans 15 amino acids. To note about this clone: Its target is not known.

TCRdb's table, derived via immunoSEQ multiplex PCR, lists solely in-frame clones and lacks some. Of 6,500 to 7,000 clones listed, more than 75% are singletons. This sample comprised CXCR5- memory CD4+ T cells sorted from blood, obtained 7 days after influenza vaccination. The source of this sequence is an adult who received the influenza vaccine. This chain joins TRBV5-6 and TRBJ2-1, with 7 bases identical to TRBD1. The CDR3 DNA sequence: TGTGCCAGCAGCTCGAGAGAGGGGGCGAAGTATGAGCAGTTCTTC. Amino acid sequence: CASSSREGAKYEQFF.